These T cell receptor beta chains were read from a single sample in a study of T cells in Graves' hyperthyroidism and ophthalmopathy. TCRdb re-analysed the multiplex PCR reads in MiXCR, keeping a single row per CDR3 protein. The data contain roughly 500,000 distinct CDR3 sequences, about 45% of them singletons. The sample comprised peripheral blood or thyroid tissue (not recorded which). These receptor sequences come from an adult woman with Graves' disease, either hyperthyroidism or ophthalmopathy (not recorded which). CDR3s include the opening cysteine and the closing phenylalanine or tryptophan. Each record gives: D gene, V gene, J gene, clone size, CDR3 protein, CDR3 DNA. The D gene is left open where the match is weak. Not all rows give a size; the values are once, few, many and, for expanded clones, a class.

NA	TRBV6-5	TRBJ1-1	NA	CASSYRLATEAFF	TGTGCCAGCAGTTACCGGCTTGCCACTGAAGCTTTCTTT
NA	TRBV19	TRBJ1-5	NA	CASSESQWETQHF	TGTGCCAGTAGCGAGAGTCAGTGGGAGACCCAGCATTTT
TRBD1	TRBV6-5	TRBJ2-5	few	CASSYSSGGAVPGETQYF	TGTGCCAGCAGTTACTCCTCAGGGGGCGCGGTCCCGGGAGAGACCCAGTACTTC
NA	TRBV7-8	TRBJ1-3	NA	CASSLGPLGGNTIYF	TGTGCCAGCAGCTTAGGTCCATTGGGAGGAAACACCATATATTTT
NA	TRBV7-2	TRBJ2-7	many	CASSVASGLSYEQYF	TGTGCCAGCAGCGTAGCCAGCGGACTCTCCTACGAGCAGTACTTC
NA	TRBV6-4	TRBJ1-1	NA	CASSDRGSFLTEAFF	TGTGCCAGCAGTGATCGGGGGTCCTTTCTCACTGAAGCTTTCTTT
NA	TRBV7-3	TRBJ1-4	NA	CASSLTLAGEREKLFF	TGTGCCAGCAGCTTAACCCTAGCAGGTGAGCGTGAAAAACTGTTTTTT
NA	TRBV19	TRBJ2-5	NA	CASSLARHGEETQYF	TGTGCCAGCAGCTTAGCGCGACACGGCGAAGAGACCCAGTACTTC
NA	TRBV29-1	TRBJ1-4	many	CSTLEGEKLFF	TGCAGCACCCTAGAAGGGGAAAAACTGTTTTTT
TRBD1	TRBV25-1	TRBJ2-5	NA	CASSEYRGSHQETQYF	TGTGCCAGCAGTGAGTACAGGGGATCCCACCAAGAGACCCAGTACTTC
TRBD2	TRBV24-1	TRBJ2-5	NA	CATGTSDPTMQETQYF	TGTGCCACCGGTACTAGCGACCCCACAATGCAAGAGACCCAGTACTTC
TRBD1	TRBV24-1	TRBJ1-5	many	CATSAGTGSGNQPQHF	TGTGCCACCAGTGCCGGGACAGGGTCGGGCAATCAGCCCCAGCATTTT
NA	TRBV24-1	TRBJ1-3	NA	CATSDSAGSGNTIYF	TGTGCCACCAGTGATTCCGCAGGGTCTGGAAACACCATATATTTT
TRBD1	TRBV2	TRBJ1-2	once	CASRDGTESASGYTF	TGTGCCAGCAGAGACGGGACAGAATCCGCAAGTGGCTACACCTTC
TRBD2	TRBV7-8	TRBJ2-5	few	CASARSGRAISTQETQYF	TGTGCCAGCGCCCGTAGCGGGAGGGCCATTTCAACGCAAGAGACCCAGTACTTC
NA	TRBV29-1	TRBJ2-5	NA	CSVYPARETQYF	TGCAGCGTTTACCCCGCGCGGGAGACCCAGTACTTC
TRBD1	TRBV19	TRBJ2-5	NA	CASRWDRGRQETQYF	TGTGCCAGTAGGTGGGACAGGGGCCGCCAAGAGACCCAGTACTTC
TRBD2	TRBV19	TRBJ2-2	once	CASTAGLAGTGELFF	TGTGCCAGTACCGCGGGACTAGCGGGGACCGGGGAGCTGTTTTTT
NA	TRBV9	TRBJ1-6	NA	CASQGGLSNSPLHF	TGTGCCAGTCAAGGGGGGCTCTCTAATTCACCCCTCCACTTT
TRBD1	TRBV9	TRBJ2-6	NA	CASSPRPGTEFSGANVLTF	TGTGCCAGCAGCCCACGACCCGGGACAGAGTTCTCTGGGGCCAACGTCCTGACTTTC
NA	TRBV4-1	TRBJ1-1	many	CASRHIDRLHTEAFF	TGCGCCAGCAGACATATCGACAGGCTGCACACTGAAGCTTTCTTT
NA	TRBV4-3	TRBJ2-7	few	CASSQVAQAYEQYF	TGCGCCAGCAGCCAAGTAGCCCAGGCCTACGAGCAGTACTTC
NA	TRBV7-2	TRBJ1-5	once	CASSHDGSGGIQPQHF	TGTGCCAGCAGCCATGACGGATCGGGGGGCATTCAGCCCCAGCATTTT
TRBD2	TRBV7-8	TRBJ2-7	NA	CASSYSGTSGEQYF	TGTGCCAGCAGTTACTCCGGGACTAGCGGAGAGCAGTACTTC
NA	TRBV7-2	TRBJ1-1	once	CASSSVGRANTEAFF	TGTGCCAGCAGCTCCGTGGGCAGGGCGAATACTGAAGCTTTCTTT
NA	TRBV29-1	TRBJ1-1	NA	CSARASQGANTEAFF	TGCAGCGCAAGGGCATCACAGGGAGCGAACACTGAAGCTTTCTTT
TRBD1	TRBV10-3	TRBJ2-7	NA	CAIRGGQGEQYF	TGTGCCATCAGGGGAGGACAGGGCGAGCAGTACTTC
TRBD1	TRBV7-9	TRBJ2-7	few	CASSFTRDRNYEQYF	TGTGCCAGCAGCTTCACCCGGGACAGGAACTACGAGCAGTACTTC
NA	TRBV7-8	TRBJ1-5	NA	CASSSHFKGGGNQPQHF	TGTGCCAGCAGCTCACACTTCAAGGGCGGAGGCAATCAGCCCCAGCATTTT
TRBD1	TRBV7-2	TRBJ2-7	NA	CASSLGDRQIYEQYF	TGTGCCAGCAGCTTAGGGGACAGACAGATCTACGAGCAGTACTTC
TRBD2	TRBV28	TRBJ2-5	NA	CASSPTSGGQETQYF	TGTGCCAGCAGTCCTACTAGCGGGGGACAAGAGACCCAGTACTTC
TRBD1	TRBV15	TRBJ2-5	NA	CATSPRTGRETQYF	TGTGCCACCAGCCCTCGGACAGGCAGGGAGACCCAGTACTTC
NA	TRBV7-3	TRBJ2-2	few	CASSLRGAPGASYANTGELFF	TGTGCCAGCAGCTTAAGGGGAGCGCCAGGGGCTAGCTACGCGAACACCGGGGAGCTGTTTTTT
NA	TRBV28	TRBJ2-5	many	CASSAKWTQYF	TGTGCCAGCTCGGCTAAGTGGACCCAGTACTTC